These 24 T cell receptor beta chains came from one sample sequenced in a study of T cell repertoires in cytomegalovirus infection. TCRdb called the reads again in MiXCR, with one record for every CDR3 protein. This sample has about 97,000 distinct CDR3 sequences, with approximately 15% found just once. The sample was PBMCs. Source of these receptors: a human donor in good health (CMV status not recorded). Some clones in this sample may be carry-over from other donors' samples.

This clonotype is medium-sized within its sample. The V and J genes are TRBV7-2 and TRBJ1-2; 11 bases are a match to TRBD1. The CDR3 extends over 13 amino acids. The germline CDR1 and CDR2 sequences are SGHTA and FQGNSA. Unmatched junction bases numbered 4, after V lost 5 bases and J lost 8 bases. CDR3 DNA sequence: TGTGCCAGCAGCCTGGGACAGGGGGACGGCTACACCTTC. This sequence encodes CASSLGQGDGYTF.

This clonotype was recorded many times. V is TRBV7-2 and J is TRBJ1-2, with 7 bases aligning to TRBD1. The CDR3 sequence is 17 residues long. Germline V gene sequence: CDR1 SGHTA, CDR2 FQGNSA. Germline trimming cut 1 base from V and 0 bases from J; bases unmatched to any gene: 8. The CDR3 DNA reads as TGTGCCAGCAGCTTAGTAGGGGGCGGGGTTCCTAACTATGGCTACACCTTC. Amino acid sequence: CASSLVGGGVPNYGYTF.

This rearrangement joins TRBV28 to TRBJ1-1, with a possible D match to TRBD1 (5 bases). This CDR3 has 13 residues. Germline CDR1 MDHEN, CDR2 SYDVKM. V was trimmed by 4 bases and J by 7 bases, leaving 13 bases between them. The CDR3 DNA follows: TGTGCCAGCAGTTCCTGGAGACAGAATGAAGCTTTCTTT. This codes for CASSSWRQNEAFF.

At least ten counts were recorded for this clonotype. The chain couples TRBV4-2 to TRBJ2-2; 7 nucleotides agree with TRBD2. Trimming cost V 2 bases and J 0 bases; bases outside gene matches: 3. This CDR3 comprises 16 residues. From germline, CDR1 is LGHNA and CDR2 YNFKEQ. This chain's CDR3 is CASSQQAGSNTGELFF. The CDR3 coding sequence is TGTGCCAGCAGCCAACAAGCGGGGTCGAACACCGGGGAGCTGTTTTTT.

Many counts were recorded for this clonotype. The rearrangement links TRBV2 to TRBJ2-3, with 8 positions matching TRBD1. The length of the CDR3 is 15 residues. Germline lookup yields CDR1 SNHLY and CDR2 FYNNEI. Trimming cost V 3 bases and J 4 bases; bases outside gene matches: 6. The CDR3 DNA sequence: TGTGCCAGCAGTGATGCGACAGGGGATCCAGATACGCAGTATTTT. Protein: CASSDATGDPDTQYF.

This clonotype was recorded many times. DNA for the CDR3: TGTGCCAGCAGCTTAATCGCTAGCGGGGGCCGGAGCACAGATACGCAGTATTTT. Translating it yields CASSLIASGGRSTDTQYF. The rearrangement joins TRBV7-2 to TRBJ2-3; 10 bases align to TRBD2. Germline CDR1 and CDR2: SGHTA and FQGNSA. The CDR3 covers 18 residues. The ends lost 2 bases at V and 0 bases at J; junction bases unmatched: 8.

J is TRBJ2-7 and V is TRBV27; 7 bases line up with TRBD2. Germline V gene lookup returns CDR1 MNHEY and CDR2 SMNVEV (reference sequence). V was pared by 6 bases and J by 3 bases, with 5 bases of the junction left unmatched. CDR3 length: 13 residues. In DNA, the CDR3 is TGTGCCAGCAGCTACGGGGGGAACTACGAGCAGTACTTC. It translates to CASSYGGNYEQYF.

This clonotype was seen a few times. V and J are TRBV3-1 and TRBJ2-7, with 13 bases aligning to TRBD2. V lost 4 bases and J lost 2; bases outside the gene matches: 2. CDR3 length: 15 amino acids. The germline V gene has CDR1 LGHDT and CDR2 YNNKEL (reference sequence). CDR3 loop: CASSPGLAGAYEQYF. CDR3 coding DNA: TGTGCCAGCAGCCCCGGACTAGCGGGGGCCTACGAGCAGTACTTC.

The V and J genes are TRBV7-4 and TRBJ2-6, with TRBD1 matching over 8 bases. The V and J ends lost 4 bases and 6 bases, in that order; junction bases with no gene match: 8. The CDR3 totals 16 residues. Germline CDR1 SGHVT, CDR2 SQSDAQ. CDR3 in amino acids: CASSSPGTGLANVLTF. The CDR3 DNA follows: TGTGCCAGCAGCTCCCCCGGGACAGGCTTGGCCAACGTCCTGACTTTC.

This clonotype has just a few counts. The V and J genes are TRBV28 and TRBJ2-1; D possibly matches TRBD1 or TRBD2 (5 bases each). Trimming removed 2 bases at V and 5 bases at J, with 16 bases between. Germline V lookup: CDR1 MDHEN, CDR2 SYDVKM. The CDR3 length is 16 residues. The CDR3 nucleotides are TGTGCCAGCAGTTTAATCGGACACGGGGCGAACAATGAGCAGTTCTTC. Its translation is CASSLIGHGANNEQFF.

This clonotype was observed a few times. The V call is TRBV28, the J call TRBJ2-1; tentatively, D is TRBD1 or TRBD2 (6 bases each). The germline CDR1 and CDR2 sequences are MDHEN and SYDVKM. This CDR3 has 16 amino acids. V shed 2 bases and J shed 4 bases, with 15 bases lying between them. CDR3 in DNA: TGTGCCAGCAGTTTAGGGCGGGACAACAGGTACAATGAGCAGTTCTTC. Translated, it gives CASSLGRDNRYNEQFF.

The sample holds many counts of this clonotype. V gene TRBV7-8 combines with J gene TRBJ2-3; the match to TRBD2 covers 7 bases. The V gene's germline CDR1 is SGHVS and CDR2 FQNEAQ. V lost 2 bases, J lost 0 bases, and 5 bases stayed unmatched. There are 16 residues in the CDR3. CDR3 nucleotides: TGTGCCAGCAGCTTAAGAGCGGGACTTAGCACAGATACGCAGTATTTT. It encodes CASSLRAGLSTDTQYF.

In this sample, this clonotype turned up many times. V usage is TRBV11-2 and J usage is TRBJ1-5, with no clear D. Germline CDR1 is SGHAT and CDR2 is FQNNGV. Trimming shortened V by 3 bases and J by 5 bases, and 8 bases separated the two germline ends. The CDR3 runs to 13 residues. The DNA for the CDR3 is TGTGCCAGCAGCTTGGGGTATTATCAGCCCCAGCATTTT. It specifies CASSLGYYQPQHF.

This clonotype has ten or more counts. The genes are TRBV7-9 and TRBJ2-3; D is undetermined. The CDR3 contains 14 residues. V gave up 5 bases and J gave up 0 bases, with 9 bases separating them. The germline gives CDR1 SEHNR, CDR2 FQNEAQ (reference sequence). CDR3: CASSIRTSTDTQYF. The CDR3 DNA follows: TGTGCCAGCAGCATTAGGACCAGCACAGATACGCAGTATTTT.

This clonotype was seen repeatedly, ten times or more. This sequence joins TRBV7-2 and TRBJ2-4, with TRBD1 matching over 7 bases. The germline V gene has CDR1 SGHTA and CDR2 FQGNSA. This CDR3 spans 15 amino acids. V shed 5 bases and J 7 bases; nucleotides not matched to a gene: 11. The CDR3 sequence: CASSGRQGWANIQYF. The CDR3 coding sequence is TGTGCCAGCAGCGGACGACAGGGTTGGGCCAACATTCAGTACTTC.

This clonotype was picked up many times. V and J are TRBV19 and TRBJ2-3, with 7 bases that match TRBD2. CDR1 and CDR2 from the germline V gene are LNHDA and SQIVND (reference sequence). V shed 6 bases, J shed 2 bases, and the junction held 5 bases outside the gene matches. This CDR3 has 14 residues. In DNA form, the CDR3 reads TGTGCCAGTAGACCCGCGGGAGCCACAGATACGCAGTATTTT. This codes for CASRPAGATDTQYF.

The chain has TRBV10-3 and TRBJ1-4, with 11 bases fitting TRBD1. CDR3 length: 16 amino acids. After removal of 4 bases from V and 3 bases from J, the junction contained 4 bases not matched to a gene. The V gene's germline CDR1 is ENHRY and CDR2 SYGVKD. CDR3 sequence: CAISGGQGAANEKLFF. The DNA of the CDR3 is TGTGCCATCAGTGGCGGACAGGGGGCAGCTAATGAAAAACTGTTTTTT.

Notes on this clonotype: A much larger clone lies one base from this, so it may be a read error. The chain has TRBV20-1 and TRBJ1-2, with 10 bases aligning to TRBD1. J lost 8 bases, V lost 5 bases, and 11 bases had no gene match. From germline, CDR1 is DFQATT and CDR2 SNEGSKA (reference sequence). The CDR3 spans 14 residues. The CDR3 bases are TGCAGTGCTCCCGGGACAGGGGTCGCGGGGGGCTACACCTTC. The encoded protein is CSAPGTGVAGGYTF.

This clonotype was seen many times. The genes are TRBV7-2 and TRBJ1-6, with TRBD1 as a possible D gene (5 bases). V was shortened by 1 base and J by 8 bases, with 9 bases between the two germline ends. Germline assignment: CDR1 SGHTA and CDR2 FQGNSA. The CDR3 consists of 14 residues. CDR3 region: CASSLEGRDSPLHF. The DNA for the CDR3 is TGTGCCAGCAGCTTAGAGGGGCGTGATTCACCCCTCCACTTT. The whole variable domain, remainder taken from reference TRBV7-2 and TRBJ1-6, is GAGVSQSPSNKVTEKGKDVELRCDPISGHTALYWYRQSLGQGLEFLIYFQGNSAPDKSGLPSDRFSAERTGGSVSTLTIQRTQQEDSAVYLCASSLEGRDSPLHFGNGTRLTVT.

This clonotype was counted ten times or more. The V and J genes are TRBV12-3 or TRBV12-4 and TRBJ2-1; D uncertain. This CDR3 spans 11 amino acids. Trimming shortened V by 5 bases and J by 15 bases, and 14 bases separated the two germline ends. Here the CDR3 DNA reads TGTGCCAGCAGTCTTCAGGCGAACCGGTTCTTC. This codes for CASSLQANRFF.

Regarding this clonotype: Mismatch with germline at one junction end may stem from a read error. The chain employs TRBV7-6 and TRBJ1-6; 8 bases match TRBD1. This CDR3 has 19 amino acids. Germline CDR1 SGHVS, CDR2 FNYEAQ. The DNA of the CDR3 is TGTGCCAGCAGCTTCCACCGGGACAGGCCCCTTATCTATATTTCACCCCTCCACTTT. Translation: CASSFHRDRPLIYISPLHF.

In this sample, this clonotype turned up many times. The rearrangement links TRBV19 to TRBJ1-1, with 9 bases matching TRBD1. Germline lookup yields CDR1 LNHDA and CDR2 SQIVND (reference sequence). CDR3 size: 15 residues. V lost 3 bases and J lost 5; bases outside the gene matches: 7. CDR3 amino acids: CASSILRTGETEAFF. The CDR3, as DNA: TGTGCCAGTAGTATCCTGCGGACAGGGGAAACTGAAGCTTTCTTT.

This clonotype was seen more than once but under ten times. The J gene is TRBJ2-2, the V gene TRBV6-1; 11 bases are shared with TRBD1. This CDR3 contains 18 residues. Losses at the gene ends were 6 bases for V and 5 bases for J; bases not matched to a gene: 14. Germline V gene lookup returns CDR1 MNHNS and CDR2 SASEGT. In nucleotides, the CDR3 is TGTGCCAGCAGCTTATTTTCCCGGGACAGGGGGGGGACCGGGGAGCTGTTTTTT. Translated, it gives CASSLFSRDRGGTGELFF.

This clonotype was recorded many times. The chain is built from TRBV7-9 and TRBJ2-2; 10 bases match TRBD1. Germline lookup yields CDR1 SEHNR and CDR2 FQNEAQ (reference sequence). Unmatched junction bases numbered 2, after V lost 1 base and J lost 6 bases. The CDR3 is 15 amino acids. The CDR3 spells CASSLGQGASGELFF. The CDR3 DNA follows: TGTGCCAGCAGCTTAGGACAGGGGGCATCCGGGGAGCTGTTTTTT.